The 21 T cell receptor beta chains reported below all come from one sample, sequenced in a study of blood T cell repertoires in COVID-19. Clones were read by immunoSEQ multiplex PCR, and TCRdb kept only the in-frame ones, dropping some. The sample gives 180,000 or so clones, 70% to 90% of which show up once; less than 1% is in the top ten. Source material: peripheral blood. These receptors came from a man between 18 and 29 years old with acute or convalescent COVID-19.

The chain has TRBV7-9 and TRBJ1-2; TRBD1 aligns across 7 bases. Germline lookup yields CDR1 SEHNR and CDR2 FQNEAQ (reference sequence). V gave up 6 bases and J gave up 6 bases; unmatched junction bases: 7. The CDR3 runs to 13 residues. CDR3 sequence (DNA): TGTGCCAGCAGTCTCACAGGGGCTGATGGCTACACCTTC. It yields the protein CASSLTGADGYTF.

In regard to this clone: An end of the junction does not agree with germline; a read error may underlie this. Here the CDR3 reads CASRYSRSSYNSPLHF. CDR3 bases: TGTGCCAGCAGATACTCCCGGAGCTCCTATAATTCACCCCTCCACTTT. The chain carries TRBV6-2 or TRBV6-3 and TRBJ1-6; D call uncertain. The CDR3 contains 16 residues. Per the germline V gene, CDR1 is MNHEY and CDR2 is SVGEGT.

This chain connects TRBV7-2 to TRBJ2-5, with TRBD2 matching 9 bases. V shed 1 base, J shed 1 base, and the junction held 4 bases outside the gene matches. The length of the CDR3 is 16 residues. Germline-derived CDR1 and CDR2 are SGHTA and FQGNSA. DNA for the CDR3: TGTGCCAGCAGCTTAGATAGCGGGGGCCCCCAAGAGACCCAGTACTTC. It translates to CASSLDSGGPQETQYF.

This clone has only one observation. The chain employs TRBV18 and TRBJ2-3, with 12 bases lining up with TRBD2. The CDR3 has 18 residues. Trimming removed 3 bases from V and 5 bases from J; junction bases left unmatched: 12. CDR1 and CDR2 (germline): KGHSH, LQKENI. The CDR3 loop is CASSPISPSGGAKDTQYF. CDR3 coding DNA: TGTGCCAGCTCACCGATTTCCCCTAGCGGGGGGGCAAAAGATACGCAGTATTTT.

This sequence joins TRBV7-2 and TRBJ2-4; the D gene is possibly TRBD2 (6 bases). Germline V lookup: CDR1 SGHTA, CDR2 FQGNSA. V was clipped by 5 bases and J by 2 bases, with 16 bases between them. The CDR3 is 16 residues long. The DNA of the CDR3 is TGTGCCAGCAGCCGGGAAATGACTAGAACCAAAAACATTCAGTACTTC. It yields the protein CASSREMTRTKNIQYF.

The chain joins TRBV6-5 to TRBJ2-2; perhaps TRBD2 as D (5 bases). V lost 8 bases, J lost 0 bases, and 13 bases lay in between. The CDR3 sequence is 15 residues long. CDR1 is MNHEY and CDR2 is SVGAGI in the germline V gene. CDR3: CASLPLEANTGELFF. As DNA, the CDR3 is TGTGCCAGCCTTCCACTAGAAGCGAACACCGGGGAGCTGTTTTTT.

This chain links TRBV6-5 with TRBJ1-6; D is ambiguous. The CDR3 totals 14 residues. The germline V gene encodes CDR1 MNHEY and CDR2 SVGAGI. Trimming shortened V by 4 bases and J by 8 bases, and 12 bases separated the two germline ends. The CDR3 loop reads CASSSGSTYSPLHF. The CDR3 DNA follows: TGTGCCAGCAGTTCGGGGTCAACCTATTCACCCCTCCACTTT.

The chain carries TRBV30 and TRBJ2-7, with 7 bases matching TRBD2. Germline V lookup: CDR1 GTSNPN, CDR2 SVGIG (reference sequence). J lost 3 bases, V lost 3 bases, and 5 bases had no gene match. The CDR3 length is 13 residues. CDR3 in amino acids: CAWSGEGIYEQYV. DNA for the CDR3: TGTGCCTGGAGCGGGGAGGGAATCTACGAGCAGTACGTC.

This rearrangement joins TRBV21-1 to TRBJ1-5; TRBD1 reflects the table's D call only, with no check against the DNA. TRBV21-1 has pseudogene status. The CDR3 length is 17 residues. The CDR3 here is CASSSISRTRSNQPQHF. The CDR3 coding sequence is TGTGCCAGCAGCTCCATCTCCCGGACAAGAAGCAATCAGCCCCAGCATTTT.

This clone was counted a single time. This rearrangement joins TRBV10-2 to TRBJ2-3, with 16 positions matching TRBD2. The V gene end was trimmed by 8 bases and the J gene end by 5 bases; junction bases not matched to a gene: 13. The CDR3 is 18 residues long. Germline loops: CDR1 WSHSY, CDR2 SAAADI. This CDR3 is CASFTGTSGGAYVDTQYF. The CDR3 DNA follows: TGCGCCAGCTTTACCGGGACTAGCGGGGGGGCATACGTAGATACGCAGTATTTT.

This chain links TRBV3-1 (or the pseudogene TRBV3-2) with TRBJ2-3, with D possibly TRBD1 on 5 matching bases. This CDR3 is 13 amino acids long. CDR1 LGHDT and CDR2 YNNKEL come from the germline V gene (reference sequence). Trimming left V 1 base short and J 12 bases short, with 14 bases between. In DNA form, the CDR3 reads TGTGCCAGCAGCCAAGGCATAGGGGCGGATCAGTATTTT. This codes for CASSQGIGADQYF.

V is TRBV7-2 and J is TRBJ2-1; the match to TRBD2 covers 8 bases. Looked up from germline, CDR1 is SGHTA and CDR2 is FQGNSA. V gave up 2 bases and J gave up 8 bases; unmatched junction bases: 14. The CDR3 totals 17 residues. The DNA for the CDR3 is TGTGCCAGCAGCTTAATAGGGCGTGGGACTAGTCTCGATGAGCAGTTCTTC. It specifies CASSLIGRGTSLDEQFF.

The chain couples TRBV5-6 to TRBJ1-2; 10 nucleotides agree with TRBD1. V lost 4 bases and J lost 4; bases outside the gene matches: 4. The length of the CDR3 is 14 residues. Germline V CDR1 and CDR2: SGHDT, YYEEEE. Here the CDR3 DNA reads TGTGCCAGCAGCCTCCGGGACAGGGGCTATGGCTACACCTTC. This encodes CASSLRDRGYGYTF.

The chain uses TRBV19 and TRBJ1-1; D not resolved. This CDR3 comprises 14 residues. The V end was cut by 5 bases, the J end by 5 bases, with 15 bases between. Germline V lookup: CDR1 LNHDA, CDR2 SQIVND (reference sequence). CDR3 loop: CASSDLVGGTEAFF. CDR3 DNA: TGTGCCAGTAGTGACCTGGTAGGCGGGACTGAAGCTTTCTTT.

The V gene is TRBV24-1, the J gene TRBJ2-7; D is possibly TRBD1 (6 bases). Deletions cut 4 bases from V and 3 bases from J, with 12 bases between. CDR3 length: 14 residues. In germline, CDR1 is KGHDR, CDR2 SFDVKD. The CDR3 sequence is CATSESRDIYEQYF. The CDR3 DNA sequence: TGTGCCACCAGTGAGTCCCGGGACATCTACGAGCAGTACTTC.

V and J are TRBV11-2 and TRBJ2-3; the match to TRBD2 covers 8 bases. The CDR3 spans 15 residues. Germline CDR1 and CDR2: SGHAT and FQNNGV. V lost 2 bases, J lost 6 bases, and 7 bases stayed unmatched. The CDR3 nucleotides are TGTGCCAGCAGCTTAATGCGGGGGGCTACCGATACGCAGTATTTT. Its translation: CASSLMRGATDTQYF.

The chain has TRBV6-5 and TRBJ1-2; 7 bases fit TRBD1. Germline-derived CDR1 and CDR2 are MNHEY and SVGAGI. J lost 2 bases, V lost 4 bases, and 10 bases had no gene match. The CDR3 is made up of 16 amino acids. The CDR3 loop reads CASSSPRTGPNYGYTF. The CDR3 DNA reads as TGTGCCAGCAGTTCCCCCCGGACAGGACCGAACTATGGCTACACCTTC.

The chain combines TRBV5-1 with TRBJ2-2; no firm D call. The CDR3 is 13 residues long. CDR1 SGHRS and CDR2 YFSETQ come from the germline V gene. V lost 0 bases to trimming and J lost 6 bases, with 6 bases between them. This chain's CDR3 is CASSLASSGELFF. The CDR3, as DNA: TGCGCCAGCAGCTTGGCATCATCCGGGGAGCTGTTTTTT. The variable domain in full, with the rest retrieved from reference TRBV5-1 and TRBJ2-2, is KAGVTQTPRYLIKTRGQQVTLSCSPISGHRSVSWYQQTPGQGLQFLFEYFSETQRNKGNFPGRFSGRQFSNSRSEMNVSTLELGDSALYLCASSLASSGELFFGEGSRLTVL.

This clone was counted a single time. This chain joins TRBV28 and TRBJ1-1; 8 bases fit TRBD1. Unmatched junction bases numbered 3, after V lost 3 bases and J lost 0 bases. In germline, CDR1 is MDHEN, CDR2 SYDVKM. CDR3 size: 15 residues. The CDR3 region has the DNA TGTGCCAGCAGTTTCAGGGGGCTATTGAACACTGAAGCTTTCTTT. Protein product: CASSFRGLLNTEAFF.

The J gene is TRBJ1-3, the V gene TRBV5-1; 7 bases match TRBD1. The CDR3 runs 15 residues. The junction had 8 bases not matched to a gene; V was cut back by 4 bases and J by 4 bases. CDR1 SGHRS and CDR2 YFSETQ come from the germline V gene. The CDR3 protein is CASSRTGTYGNTIYF. CDR3 DNA sequence: TGCGCCAGCAGCCGGACAGGAACCTACGGAAACACCATATATTTT.

This sequence joins TRBV19 and TRBJ2-1, with TRBD2 identical over 11 bases. Germline-derived CDR1 and CDR2 are LNHDA and SQIVND (reference sequence). This CDR3 has 15 residues. J was trimmed by 7 bases and V by 2 bases; bases with no gene match: 4. CDR3 nucleotides: TGTGCCAGTAGTATACTAGCGGGGGGTCGGAATGAGCAGTTCTTC. It is translated as CASSILAGGRNEQFF.